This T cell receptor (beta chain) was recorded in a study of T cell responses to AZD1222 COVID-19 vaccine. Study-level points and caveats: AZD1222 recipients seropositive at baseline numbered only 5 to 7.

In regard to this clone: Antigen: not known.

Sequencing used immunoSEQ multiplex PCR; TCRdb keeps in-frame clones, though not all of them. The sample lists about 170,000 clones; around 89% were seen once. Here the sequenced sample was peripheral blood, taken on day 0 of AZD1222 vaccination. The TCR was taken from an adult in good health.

The CDR3 region is CASSLGQGVNTIYF. Here the CDR3 DNA reads TGTGCCAGCAGCTTGGGGCAGGGGGTAAACACCATATATTTT. This chain joins TRBV5-4 and TRBJ1-3; 7 positions agree with TRBD1. The CDR3 is 14 amino acids. The ends lost 0 bases at V and 6 bases at J; junction bases unmatched: 3. The V gene's germline CDR1 is SGHNT and CDR2 YYREEE (reference sequence).